This T cell receptor beta chain was sequenced during a study of OX40 agonist ivuxolimab in advanced cancers. About the research overall: One hepatocellular carcinoma and a couple of cutaneous melanoma patients partially responded.

Notes on this clone: Its antigen remains unidentified.

Study results and limitations: CD4+ and CD8+ T cells in blood underwent clonal expansion by week 6 at 0.1 to 3.0 mg/kg.

Method: immunoSEQ multiplex PCR; TCRdb's copy keeps in-frame clones and lacks some. The sample shows approximately 52,000 clones, more than 80% of them seen only once. This specimen was CD4+ or CD8+ T cells sorted from blood, taken in a trial of the OX40 agonist ivuxolimab. This TCR was sampled from an adult with an advanced solid tumor such as melanoma, head and neck, liver or kidney cancer.

CDR3 DNA: TGTGCCTGGAGCTTCCGCGGAGGGGATAATTCACCCCTCCACTTT. This sequence encodes CAWSFRGGDNSPLHF. The chain carries TRBV30 and TRBJ1-6; a weak D match, TRBD1 (5 bases). Germline-derived CDR1 and CDR2 are GTSNPN and SVGIG (reference sequence). This CDR3 spans 15 amino acids. V gave up 3 bases and J gave up 5 bases, with 14 bases separating them.